This T cell receptor (beta chain) was sequenced in a study of blood T cell repertoires in COVID-19. How the authors handled the data: Reference gene primers were amplified, and this amplification served to estimate nucleated cell counts. TCRdb's table, derived via immunoSEQ multiplex PCR, lists solely in-frame clones and lacks some. D and trimming come from the DNA, and the V and J calls and clone size come from that table. The sample includes 65,000 to 75,000 clones, under 85% of them seen just once. There are 15 residues in the CDR3. The V gene lost 1 base and the J gene lost 3 bases, with 9 bases spanning the gap. CDR1 SEHNR and CDR2 FQNEAQ come from the germline V gene (reference sequence).

The clonotype comes from a man between 65 and 79 years old with acute or convalescent COVID-19. The chain couples TRBV7-9 to TRBJ1-4, with a tentative D call TRBD1 (5 bases). The sequenced material came from peripheral blood. DNA for the CDR3: TGTGCCAGCAGCTTAGACGGGGGATCTAATGAAAAACTGTTTTTT. Amino acids: CASSLDGGSNEKLFF.